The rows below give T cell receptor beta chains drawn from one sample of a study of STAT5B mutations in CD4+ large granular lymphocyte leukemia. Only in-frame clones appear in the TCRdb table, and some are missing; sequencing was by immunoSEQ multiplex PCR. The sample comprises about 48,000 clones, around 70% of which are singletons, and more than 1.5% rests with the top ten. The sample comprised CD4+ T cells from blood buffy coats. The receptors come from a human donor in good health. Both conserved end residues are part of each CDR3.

CDR3: CAISEALTGDSNQPQHF; V: TRBV10-3
CDR3: CASSFERNSNQPQHF; V: TRBV5-4
CDR3: CATKRCDQPQHF; V: TRBV10-1
CDR3: CASSLAVGGQGTQQYF; V: TRBV5-4
CDR3: CASSGTGYGYTF; V: TRBV18
CDR3: CASSQPGQESYLPYTF; V: TRBV14
CDR3: CASSLIPGLSSTDTQYF; V: TRBV7-3
CDR3: CASSYSGLGSGNTIYF; V: TRBV6-5
CDR3: CASSKTGDTGELFF; V: TRBV27
CDR3: CASSRRDSSYNEQFF; V: TRBV5-4
CDR3: CASSKGPSGLAKNIQYF; V: TRBV21-1
CDR3: CASRSQPMNTEAFF; V: TRBV5-1
CDR3: CASSEPSGGSGELFF; V: TRBV2
CDR3: CASSWTARDYGYTF; V: TRBV5-5
CDR3: CASSIDGVGNTEAFF; V: TRBV5-1
CDR3: CASSGQGDTEAFF; V: TRBV6-6
CDR3: CASSLGESGNEQYF; V: TRBV11-3
CDR3: CASMFQKNSNQPQHF; V: TRBV19
CDR3: CASRDSGGARTDTQYF; V: TRBV2
CDR3: CASSWGSYGYTF; V: TRBV28
CDR3: CASSQDQGMGYEKLFF; V: TRBV4-1
CDR3: CASSTGGQRAIGGYTF; V: TRBV19
CDR3: CASSLYGGGATNEKLFF; V: TRBV25-1
CDR3: CASSLGQGYQETQYF; V: TRBV5-1
CDR3: CASSVPTSGGAPKTQYF; V: TRBV5-6
CDR3: CASSLTAGDGELFF; V: TRBV5-1
CDR3: CASSLEGPSNQPQHF; V: TRBV27
CDR3: CASSLVGQTETQYF; V: TRBV5-1
CDR3: CASISWRQGNTEAFF; V: TRBV25-1
CDR3: CASSRSPGGQETQYF; V: TRBV7-2
CDR3: CASSRTTANEKLFF; V: TRBV6-1
CDR3: CATFGWDTQYF; V: TRBV15
CDR3: CASGTSGGEETQYF; V: TRBV5-4
CDR3: CASSPGTTSYNEQFF; V: TRBV7-2
CDR3: CASSRQGSGSRNEQFF; V: TRBV19
CDR3: CAWSPGRYGYTF; V: TRBV30
CDR3: CASSYSGGGANYGYTF; V: TRBV7-9
CDR3: CASSVTGGNQPQHF; V: TRBV2
CDR3: CASSVAIGGAGGMNTEAFF; V: TRBV9
CDR3: CASSGVAGKGLGDTQYF; V: TRBV19
CDR3: CASSLTGPLSPLHF; V: TRBV7-3
CDR3: CASSTGQLSPLHF; V: TRBV5-8
CDR3: CASSSAGPGTRTDTQYF; V: TRBV7-8
CDR3: CAGSLLGQGNYGYTF; V: TRBV6-6
CDR3: CASSPGPISYTF; V: TRBV5-8